This TCR beta chain appears in the sequencing data of a study of cytomegalovirus exposure and HLA in healthy donors. 13 Jbeta primers and 60 Vbeta primers were used for the PCR. TCRdb's table, derived via immunoSEQ multiplex PCR, lists solely in-frame clones and lacks some. The sample has approximately 120,000 clones; about 84% are singletons. This CDR3 has 14 amino acids. Germline V gene data show CDR1 as MNHEY and CDR2 as SVGAGI. Trimming shortened V by 2 bases and J by 6 bases, and 10 bases separated the two germline ends. The receptor's source is a man aged 18 to 29 in good health and CMV-seropositive. Source material: PBMCs. V is TRBV6-5 and J is TRBJ2-2; D not certain. CDR3 DNA: TGTGCCAGCAGTTACAATCCAGGCGCCGGGGAGCTGTTTTTT. Its translation: CASSYNPGAGELFF.